This T cell receptor beta chain is from a study of metastatic and nonmetastatic thyroid tumors. Study in general: Repertoire comparisons spanned blood and tumor or nodule tissue from malignant and benign thyroid patients. Overall study results and limits: Patients with malignant thyroid tumors reportedly had significantly higher TCR beta diversity than those with benign nodules, in blood and tumor.

In the authors' workflow: Clinicopathological groups of papillary thyroid cancer showed CDR3 differences that were used to build a distant-metastasis classifier. Using MiXCR, TCRdb re-called clones from the PCR reads. These V and J calls derive from TCRdb rather than the authors' analysis. The sample has some 25,000 clones; roughly 23% are singletons. Treatment of any kind had been given to no patient before thyroid surgery. This clone has ten or more counts. Its antigen is not known. A much larger clone lies one base from this, so it may be a read error. The germline CDR1 and CDR2 sequences are KGHDR and SFDVKD. The CDR3 has 16 residues.

The clonotype was recovered from a female donor with papillary thyroid cancer or a benign thyroid nodule (not recorded which). Some clones in this sample may be carry-over from other donors' samples. J is TRBJ2-7 and V is TRBV24-1, with 8 bases matching TRBD1. The sample was blood. In DNA, the CDR3 is TGTGCCACCCGTGATCACAAAGACAGGGGAGGTTACGAGCAGTACTTC. This sequence encodes CATRDHKDRGGYEQYF.